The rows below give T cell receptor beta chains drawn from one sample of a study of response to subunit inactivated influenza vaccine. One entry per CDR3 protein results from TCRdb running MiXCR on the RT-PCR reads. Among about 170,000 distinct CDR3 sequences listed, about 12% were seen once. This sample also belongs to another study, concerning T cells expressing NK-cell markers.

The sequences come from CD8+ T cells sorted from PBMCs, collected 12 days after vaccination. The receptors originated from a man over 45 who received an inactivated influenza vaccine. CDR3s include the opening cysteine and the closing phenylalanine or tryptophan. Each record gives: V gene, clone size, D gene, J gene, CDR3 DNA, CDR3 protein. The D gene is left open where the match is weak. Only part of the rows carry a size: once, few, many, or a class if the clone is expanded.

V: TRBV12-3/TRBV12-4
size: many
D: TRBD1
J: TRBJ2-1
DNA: TGTGCCAGCAGTCAGGACAGGACTGTGTACAATGAGCAGTTCTTC
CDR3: CASSQDRTVYNEQFF

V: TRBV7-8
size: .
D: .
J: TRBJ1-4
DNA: TGTGCCAGCAGCTTAGCGAGACAGGCAACTAATGAAAAACTGTTTTTT
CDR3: CASSLARQATNEKLFF

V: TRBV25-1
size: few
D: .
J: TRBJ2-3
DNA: TGTGCCAGCAGTACTTACACAGATACGCAGTATTTT
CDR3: CASSTYTDTQYF

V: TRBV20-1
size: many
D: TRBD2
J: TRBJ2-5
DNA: TGCAGTGCAAATGGGGGGGTGGCCGGAGAGACCCAGTACTTC
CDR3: CSANGGVAGETQYF

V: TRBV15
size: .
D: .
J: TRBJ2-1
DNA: TGTGCCACCAGCAGAGATGAGCTAGCCCCCAATGAGCAGTTCTTC
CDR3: CATSRDELAPNEQFF

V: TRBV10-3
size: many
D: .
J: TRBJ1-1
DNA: TGTGCCATCAAGGGCAATTTGAACACTGAAGCTTTCTTT
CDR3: CAIKGNLNTEAFF

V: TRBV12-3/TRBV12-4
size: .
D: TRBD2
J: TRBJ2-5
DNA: TGTGCCAGCAGATATAGCGGGGAAGAGACCCAGTACTTC
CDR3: CASRYSGEETQYF

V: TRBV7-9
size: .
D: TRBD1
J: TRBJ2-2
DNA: TGTGCCAGCAGCCAATTCGGGACAGTAAACACCGGGGAGCTGTTTTTT
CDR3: CASSQFGTVNTGELFF

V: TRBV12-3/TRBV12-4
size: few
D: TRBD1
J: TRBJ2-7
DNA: TGTGCCAGCAGTTACGGGACAGGGGTTTATCGCGAGCAGTACTTC
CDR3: CASSYGTGVYREQYF

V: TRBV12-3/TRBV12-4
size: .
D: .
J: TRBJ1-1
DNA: TGTGCCAGCAGCCTGGGGGCCGGGGCAAACACTGAAGCTTTCTTT
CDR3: CASSLGAGANTEAFF

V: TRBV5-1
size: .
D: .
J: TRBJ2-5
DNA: TGCGCCAGCAGCTCCCCCGAAGGAGAAGAGACCCAGTACTTC
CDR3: CASSSPEGEETQYF

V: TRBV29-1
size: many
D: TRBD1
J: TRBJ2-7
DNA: TGCAGCGTTGAAGTCCGGGACAGCGACTACGAGCAGTACTTC
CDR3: CSVEVRDSDYEQYF

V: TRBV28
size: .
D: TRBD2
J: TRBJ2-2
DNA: TGTGCCAGCAGTCCCAGCGGGAGGGCCGCCGGGGAGCTGTTTTTT
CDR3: CASSPSGRAAGELFF

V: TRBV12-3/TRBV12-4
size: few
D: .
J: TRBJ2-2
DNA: TGTGCCAGCGCGTTGTCCGGGGAGCTGTTTTTT
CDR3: CASALSGELFF

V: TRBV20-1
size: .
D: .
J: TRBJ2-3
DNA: TGCAGTGCTATCGGGGGCCTCACAGATACGCAGTATTTT
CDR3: CSAIGGLTDTQYF

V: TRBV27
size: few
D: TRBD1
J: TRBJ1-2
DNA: TGTGCCAGCAGTTTATCGATAAGGGGACAGGCTCTTGGCTACACCTTC
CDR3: CASSLSIRGQALGYTF

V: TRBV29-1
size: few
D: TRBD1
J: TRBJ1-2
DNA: TGCAGCGTGACCGGGACAGGGGACTATGGCTACACCTTC
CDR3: CSVTGTGDYGYTF

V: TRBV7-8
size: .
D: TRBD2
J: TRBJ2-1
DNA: TGTGCCAGCAGCACTCCGACTAGCCTGAGCTCCTACAATGAGCAGTTCTTC
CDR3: CASSTPTSLSSYNEQFF

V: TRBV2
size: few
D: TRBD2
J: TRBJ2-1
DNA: TGTGCCAGCAGTGAATGGGGGGGAAGCTCCTACAATGAGCAGTTCTTC
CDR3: CASSEWGGSSYNEQFF

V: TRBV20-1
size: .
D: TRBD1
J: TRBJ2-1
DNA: TGCAGTGCTAGAGATTTGAGTGAGGGGGCGAAGCAGTTCTTC
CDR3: CSARDLSEGAKQFF

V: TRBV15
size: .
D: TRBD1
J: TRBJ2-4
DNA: TGTGCCACCAGGCAGACCTCCGACAGGGGGAAAAACATTCAGTACTTC
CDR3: CATRQTSDRGKNIQYF

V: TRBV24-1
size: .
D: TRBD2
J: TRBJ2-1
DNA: TGTGCCACCAGTGAAGGGACTAGGCGCAATGAGCAGTTCTTC
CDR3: CATSEGTRRNEQFF

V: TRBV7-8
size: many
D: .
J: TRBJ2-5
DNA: TGTGCCAGCAGCTTAGTTGGTGGGGGCGAAGAGACCCAGTACTTC
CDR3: CASSLVGGGEETQYF

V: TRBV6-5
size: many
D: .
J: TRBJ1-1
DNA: TGTGCCAGCAGTTACCTGCCACATGGAATGAACACTGAAGCTTTCTTT
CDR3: CASSYLPHGMNTEAFF

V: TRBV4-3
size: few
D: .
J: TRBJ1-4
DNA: TGCGCCAGCAGCCCGACACGGGAGTTTAATGAAAAACTGTTTTTT
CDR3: CASSPTREFNEKLFF

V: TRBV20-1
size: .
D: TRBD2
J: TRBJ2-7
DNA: TGCAGTGCTCCAGCGGGGGGGCCTTACGAGCAGTACTTC
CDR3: CSAPAGGPYEQYF

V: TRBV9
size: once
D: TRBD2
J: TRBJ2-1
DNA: TGTGCCAGCAGCGCCACCTCGGGACTAGGAAATGAGCAGTTCTTC
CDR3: CASSATSGLGNEQFF

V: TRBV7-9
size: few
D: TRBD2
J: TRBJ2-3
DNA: TGTGCCAGCAGCCTCCTAGTAGCGGGAGTAGATACGCAGTATTTT
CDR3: CASSLLVAGVDTQYF